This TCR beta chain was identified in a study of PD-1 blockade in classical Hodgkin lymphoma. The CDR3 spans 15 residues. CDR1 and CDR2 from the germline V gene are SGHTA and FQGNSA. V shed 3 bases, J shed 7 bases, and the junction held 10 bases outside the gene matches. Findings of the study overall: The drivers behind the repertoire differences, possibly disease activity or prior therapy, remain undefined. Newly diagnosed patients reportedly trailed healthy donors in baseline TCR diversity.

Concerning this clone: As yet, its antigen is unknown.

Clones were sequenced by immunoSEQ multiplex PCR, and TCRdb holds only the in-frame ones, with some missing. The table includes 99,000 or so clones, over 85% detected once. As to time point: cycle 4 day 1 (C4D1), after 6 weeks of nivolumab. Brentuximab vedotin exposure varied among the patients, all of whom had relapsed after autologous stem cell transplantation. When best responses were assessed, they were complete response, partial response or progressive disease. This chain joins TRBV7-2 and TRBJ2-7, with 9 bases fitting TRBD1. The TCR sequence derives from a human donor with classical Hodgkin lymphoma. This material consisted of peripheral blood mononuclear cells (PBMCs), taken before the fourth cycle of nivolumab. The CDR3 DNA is TGTGCCAGCAGCTTCCCCGGGACAGGGAGGAGGGAGCAGTACTTC. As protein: CASSFPGTGRREQYF.